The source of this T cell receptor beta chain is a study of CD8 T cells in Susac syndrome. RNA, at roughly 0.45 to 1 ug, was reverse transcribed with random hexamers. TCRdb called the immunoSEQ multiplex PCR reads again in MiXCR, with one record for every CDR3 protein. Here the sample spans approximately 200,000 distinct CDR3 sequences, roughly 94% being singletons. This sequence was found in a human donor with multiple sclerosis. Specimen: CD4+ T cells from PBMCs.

The CDR3 spells CASSRGRLSNYGYTF. The CDR3 nucleotides read TGTGCCAGCAGCCGAGGCAGGCTGTCTAACTATGGCTACACCTTC. The rearrangement uses TRBV14 and TRBJ1-2, with D unclear. V was pared by 4 bases and J by 0 bases, with 12 bases between. Germline V gene sequence: CDR1 SGHDN, CDR2 FVKESK. CDR3 length: 15 amino acids.